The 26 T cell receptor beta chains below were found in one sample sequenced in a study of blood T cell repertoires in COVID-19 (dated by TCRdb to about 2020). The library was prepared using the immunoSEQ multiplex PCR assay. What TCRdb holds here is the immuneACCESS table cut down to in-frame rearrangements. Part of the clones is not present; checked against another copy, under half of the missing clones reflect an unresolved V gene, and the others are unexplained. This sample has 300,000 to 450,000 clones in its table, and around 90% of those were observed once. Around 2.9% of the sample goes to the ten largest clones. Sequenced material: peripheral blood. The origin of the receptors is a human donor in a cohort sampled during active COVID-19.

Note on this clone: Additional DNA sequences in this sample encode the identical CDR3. For the CDR3, the DNA is TGTGCCAGCAGTTTGGGAGGGGCTGGAAACACCATATATTTT. Translated, it gives CASSLGGAGNTIYF. The rearrangement links TRBV28 to TRBJ1-3, with D possibly being TRBD1 (5 bases). V lost 3 bases and J lost 2, with 8 bases in between. Per the germline V gene, CDR1 is MDHEN and CDR2 is SYDVKM. The CDR3 loop spans 14 amino acids.

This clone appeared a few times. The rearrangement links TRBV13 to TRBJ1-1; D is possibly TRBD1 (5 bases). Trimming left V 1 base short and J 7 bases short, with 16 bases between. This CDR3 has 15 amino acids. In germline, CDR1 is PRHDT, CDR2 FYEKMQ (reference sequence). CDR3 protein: CASSLDNPERGEAFF. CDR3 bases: TGTGCCAGCAGCTTAGACAACCCGGAAAGGGGTGAAGCTTTCTTT.

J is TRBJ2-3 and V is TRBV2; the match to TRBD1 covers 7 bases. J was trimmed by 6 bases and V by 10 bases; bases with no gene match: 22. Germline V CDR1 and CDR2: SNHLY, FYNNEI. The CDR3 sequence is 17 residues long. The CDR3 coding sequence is TGTGCCAACCGAGGTCTGGGGCCCAGGGGGAATAGGGATACGCAGTATTTT. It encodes CANRGLGPRGNRDTQYF.

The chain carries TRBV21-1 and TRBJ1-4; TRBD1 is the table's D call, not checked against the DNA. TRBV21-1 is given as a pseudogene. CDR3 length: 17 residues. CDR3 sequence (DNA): TGTGCCAGCAGCAAAGGAAGCGGACGGGACAGTAATGAAAAACTGTTTTTT. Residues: CASSKGSGRDSNEKLFF.

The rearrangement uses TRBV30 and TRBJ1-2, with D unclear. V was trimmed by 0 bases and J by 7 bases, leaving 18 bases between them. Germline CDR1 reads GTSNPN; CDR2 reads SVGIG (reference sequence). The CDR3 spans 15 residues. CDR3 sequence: CAWSVLGRGRSGYTF. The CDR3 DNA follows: TGTGCCTGGAGTGTCCTTGGTCGGGGTAGAAGTGGCTACACCTTC. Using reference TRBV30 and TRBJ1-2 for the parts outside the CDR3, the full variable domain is SQTIHQWPATLVQPVGSPLSLECTVEGTSNPNLYWYRQAAGRGLQLLFYSVGIGQISSEVPQNLSASRPQDRQFILSSKKLLLSDSGFYLCAWSVLGRGRSGYTFGSGTRLTVV.

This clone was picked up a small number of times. The CDR3 spells CAWSIEREIYNEQFF. CDR3 nucleotides: TGTGCCTGGAGTATTGAGCGGGAGATCTACAATGAGCAGTTCTTC. The chain employs TRBV30 and TRBJ2-1; 8 bases fit TRBD2. CDR3 size: 15 residues. J gave up 3 bases and V 2 bases, and 6 bases lay outside the gene matches. The germline gives CDR1 GTSNPN, CDR2 SVGIG (reference sequence).

This CDR3 is CASSPGTSGRVDEQFF. The CDR3 region has the DNA TGTGCCAGCAGCCCCGGGACTAGCGGGAGGGTCGATGAGCAGTTCTTC. The chain joins TRBV11-3 to TRBJ2-1; 16 bases are a match to TRBD2. Germline V CDR1 and CDR2: SGHNT, YENEEA. The CDR3 is 16 residues long. After removal of 5 bases from V and 8 bases from J, the junction contained 6 bases not matched to a gene.

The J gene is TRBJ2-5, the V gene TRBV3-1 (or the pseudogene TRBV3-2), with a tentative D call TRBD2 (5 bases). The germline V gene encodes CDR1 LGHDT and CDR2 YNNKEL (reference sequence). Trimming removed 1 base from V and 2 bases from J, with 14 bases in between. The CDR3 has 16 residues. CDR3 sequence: CASSQGPGMGQETQYF. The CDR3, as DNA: TGTGCCAGCAGCCAAGGGCCGGGGATGGGGCAAGAGACCCAGTACTTC.

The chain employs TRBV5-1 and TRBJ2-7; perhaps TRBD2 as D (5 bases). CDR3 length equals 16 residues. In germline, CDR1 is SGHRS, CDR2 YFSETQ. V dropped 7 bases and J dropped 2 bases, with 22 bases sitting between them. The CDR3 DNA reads TGCGCCAGCTCGAGGGTGATAGAAAGTGTAGCCTACGAGCAGTACTTC. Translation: CASSRVIESVAYEQYF.

Here the CDR3 reads CASTRGQHTGELFF. DNA of the CDR3: TGCGCCAGCACCCGCGGACAGCACACCGGGGAGCTGTTTTTT. J is TRBJ2-2 and V is TRBV5-1; D may be TRBD1 (6 bases). Germline values: CDR1 SGHRS, CDR2 YFSETQ. The CDR3 is 14 residues long. The V end was cut by 6 bases, the J end by 3 bases, with 12 bases between.

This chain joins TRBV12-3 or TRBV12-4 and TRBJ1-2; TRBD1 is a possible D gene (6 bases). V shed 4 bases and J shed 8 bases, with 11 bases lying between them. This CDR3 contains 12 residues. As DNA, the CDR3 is TGTGCCAGCAGTTCCGGCCAGGGGGGCTACACCTTC. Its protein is CASSSGQGGYTF.

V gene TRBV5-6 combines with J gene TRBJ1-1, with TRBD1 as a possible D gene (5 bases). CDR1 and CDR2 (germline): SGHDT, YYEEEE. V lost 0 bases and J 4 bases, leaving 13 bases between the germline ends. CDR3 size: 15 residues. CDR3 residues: CASSLAGRASTEAFF. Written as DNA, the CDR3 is TGTGCCAGCAGCTTGGCCGGCAGGGCGAGCACTGAAGCTTTCTTT.

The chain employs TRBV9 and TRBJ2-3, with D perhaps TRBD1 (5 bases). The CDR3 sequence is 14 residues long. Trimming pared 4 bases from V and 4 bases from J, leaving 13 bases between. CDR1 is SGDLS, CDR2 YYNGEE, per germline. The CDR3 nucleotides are TGTGCCAGCAGCTCAAGACAGAGATCAGATACGCAGTATTTT. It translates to CASSSRQRSDTQYF.

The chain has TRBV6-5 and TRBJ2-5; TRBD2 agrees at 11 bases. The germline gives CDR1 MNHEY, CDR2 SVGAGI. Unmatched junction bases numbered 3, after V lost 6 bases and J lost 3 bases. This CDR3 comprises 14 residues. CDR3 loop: CASRQLAGEETQYF. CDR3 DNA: TGTGCCAGCAGACAACTAGCGGGAGAAGAGACCCAGTACTTC.

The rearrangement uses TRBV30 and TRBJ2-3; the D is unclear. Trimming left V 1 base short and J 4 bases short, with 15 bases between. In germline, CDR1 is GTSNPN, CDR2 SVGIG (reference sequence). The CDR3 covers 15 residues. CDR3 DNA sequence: TGTGCCTGGAGTGAAACGCGGTACTCCTCAGATACGCAGTATTTT. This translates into CAWSETRYSSDTQYF.

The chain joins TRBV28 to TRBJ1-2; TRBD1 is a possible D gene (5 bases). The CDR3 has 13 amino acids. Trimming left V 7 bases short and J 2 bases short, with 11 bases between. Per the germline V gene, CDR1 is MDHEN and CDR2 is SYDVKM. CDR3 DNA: TGTGCCAGCACCTGGGGGGAGAACTATGGCTACACCTTC. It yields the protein CASTWGENYGYTF.

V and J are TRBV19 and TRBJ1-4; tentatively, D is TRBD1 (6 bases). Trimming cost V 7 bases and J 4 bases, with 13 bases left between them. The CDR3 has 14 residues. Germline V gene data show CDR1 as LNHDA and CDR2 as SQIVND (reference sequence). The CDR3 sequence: CASTADRLNEKLFF. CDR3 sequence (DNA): TGTGCCAGTACCGCTGACAGGCTTAATGAAAAACTGTTTTTT.

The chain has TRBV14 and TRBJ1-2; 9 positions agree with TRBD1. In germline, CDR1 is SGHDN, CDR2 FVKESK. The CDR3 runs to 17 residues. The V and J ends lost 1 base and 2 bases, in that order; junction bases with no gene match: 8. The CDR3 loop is CASSQVQDRGINYGYTF. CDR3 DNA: TGTGCCAGCAGCCAAGTTCAGGACAGGGGAATCAACTATGGCTACACCTTC.

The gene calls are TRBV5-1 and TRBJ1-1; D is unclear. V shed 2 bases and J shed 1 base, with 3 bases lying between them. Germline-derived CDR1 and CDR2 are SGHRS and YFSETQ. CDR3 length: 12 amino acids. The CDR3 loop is CASSFSNTEAFF. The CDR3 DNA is TGCGCCAGCAGCTTCTCGAACACTGAAGCTTTCTTT.

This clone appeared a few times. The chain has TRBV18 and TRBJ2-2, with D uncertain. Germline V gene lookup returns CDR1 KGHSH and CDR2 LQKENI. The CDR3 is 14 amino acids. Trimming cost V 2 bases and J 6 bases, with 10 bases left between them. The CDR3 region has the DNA TGTGCCAGCTCACCAGGAGTCTCCGCCGGGGAGCTGTTTTTT. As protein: CASSPGVSAGELFF.

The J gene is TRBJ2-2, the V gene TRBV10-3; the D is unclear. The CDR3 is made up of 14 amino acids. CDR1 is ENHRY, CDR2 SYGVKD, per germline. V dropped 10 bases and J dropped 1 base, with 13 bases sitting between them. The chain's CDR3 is CATSETENTGELFF. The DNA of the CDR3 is TGTGCCACTTCCGAAACAGAGAACACCGGGGAGCTGTTTTTT.

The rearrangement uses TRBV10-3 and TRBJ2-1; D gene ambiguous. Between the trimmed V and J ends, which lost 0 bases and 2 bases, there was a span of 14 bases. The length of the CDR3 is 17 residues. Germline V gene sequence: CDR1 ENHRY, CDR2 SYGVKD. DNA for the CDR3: TGTGCCATCAGTGAGTCAGCGTCTGGAAGTACCTACAATGAGCAGTTCTTC. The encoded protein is CAISESASGSTYNEQFF.

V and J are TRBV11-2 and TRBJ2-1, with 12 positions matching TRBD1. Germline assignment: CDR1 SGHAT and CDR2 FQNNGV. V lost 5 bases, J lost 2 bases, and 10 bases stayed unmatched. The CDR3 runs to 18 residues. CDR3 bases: TGTGCCAGCAGCAACCGGGACAGGGGGCTCTCGGCCTACAATGAGCAGTTCTTC. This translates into CASSNRDRGLSAYNEQFF.

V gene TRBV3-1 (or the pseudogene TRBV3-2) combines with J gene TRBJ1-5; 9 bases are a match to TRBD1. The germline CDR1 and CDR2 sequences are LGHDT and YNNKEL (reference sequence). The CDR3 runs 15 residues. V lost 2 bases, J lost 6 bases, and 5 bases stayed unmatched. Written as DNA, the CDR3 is TGTGCCAGCAGCCAATGGACAGGGGAGGGTCAGCCCCAGCATTTT. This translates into CASSQWTGEGQPQHF.

The CDR3 region has the DNA TGTGCCACCAGTGATTCAAAAGGAGCGGGGTACAATGAGCAGTTCTTC. It specifies CATSDSKGAGYNEQFF. The chain links TRBV24-1 to TRBJ2-1; 7 bases match TRBD2. From germline, CDR1 is KGHDR and CDR2 SFDVKD. This CDR3 spans 16 amino acids. Unmatched junction bases numbered 7, after V lost 2 bases and J lost 4 bases.

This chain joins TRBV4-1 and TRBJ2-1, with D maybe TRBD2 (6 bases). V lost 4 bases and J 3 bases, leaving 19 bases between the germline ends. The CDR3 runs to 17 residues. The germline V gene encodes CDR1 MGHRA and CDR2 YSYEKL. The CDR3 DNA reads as TGCGCCAGCAGCCTACAGTTGGAGGGCACCTACTACAATGAGCAGTTCTTC. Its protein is CASSLQLEGTYYNEQFF.